The sequence of this TCR beta chain was determined in a study of cytomegalovirus exposure and HLA in healthy donors. Note on this clone: What it binds is unknown.

The germline V gene encodes CDR1 SEHNR and CDR2 FQNEAQ (reference sequence). CDR3 length equals 14 residues. V lost 3 bases, J lost 11 bases, and 11 bases stayed unmatched. General study results and limits: TCR beta chains numbering under 200 were designated cytomegalovirus-associated. Owing to their indistinguishability, certain V segments, notably TRBV6-2 and TRBV6-3, were excluded. Researchers reported in a later analysis that a missense DCLRE1C variant was tied to TCR beta V- and J-gene trimming. The authors later found HLA-associated TCR beta chains more clonally expanded than equally common others.

Researchers ran the PCR with 60 Vbeta and 13 Jbeta primers. The protocol was immunoSEQ multiplex PCR, while the TCRdb copy is restricted to in-frame clones and leaves out a portion. This table has about 130,000 clones, 80% appearing once. Sequencing was carried out using PBMCs. This receptor was taken from a male donor in good health and CMV-seronegative. V usage is TRBV7-9 and J usage is TRBJ2-5; 8 nucleotides align to TRBD2. The CDR3 nucleotides read TGTGCCAGCAGCTTCGGAGGGTCGGGGGGGGAGCAGTACTTC. Translation: CASSFGGSGGEQYF.